This TCR beta chain was recorded in a study of CD8 T cells in ankylosing spondylitis. By quantitative 5'-RACE with molecular barcodes, the TCR beta libraries were made. Each CDR3 protein is one row after TCRdb ran MiXCR on the 5' RACE reads. The sample lists 150,000 to 200,000 distinct CDR3 sequences, around 18% occurring once. At least ten counts were recorded for this clonotype. Its antigen is currently unknown. V was pared by 1 base and J by 10 bases, with 14 bases between. The CDR3 spans 13 residues. Germline CDR1 DFQATT, CDR2 SNEGSKA (reference sequence). Points from the study as a whole: For ankylosing spondylitis blood, a TCR beta motif of about eight highly homologous variants appeared characteristic. Reported data indicate significant enrichment of disease-linked clones within matched ankylosing spondylitis synovial fluid.

The TCR sequence derives from a male donor with ankylosing spondylitis or in good health (not recorded which). Sequenced: blood, either unsorted or a sorted T cell fraction (not recorded which). The J gene is TRBJ2-1, the V gene TRBV20-1; possible D gene TRBD2, 6 bases. The CDR3 nucleotides are TGCAGTGCTAGAGCGCCGGGGCTAGCGGAGCAGTTCTTC. Protein sequence: CSARAPGLAEQFF.